Shown below are 3 T cell receptor beta chains from a single sample sequenced in a study of cytomegalovirus exposure and HLA in healthy donors. Primers included in the PCR were 60 Vbeta and 13 Jbeta primers. The table came from immunoSEQ multiplex PCR; TCRdb's copy has only in-frame clones and leaves some out. The sample contains roughly 120,000 clones, approximately 70% of which appear only once. Material: PBMCs. The receptors here all came from a man in his sixties in good health and CMV-seropositive.

This clone has just one count. V gene TRBV11-1 combines with J gene TRBJ2-5; D is possibly TRBD2 (5 bases). The V gene's germline CDR1 is SGHAT and CDR2 FQDESV (reference sequence). This CDR3 region has 14 residues. Trimming shortened V by 5 bases and J by 5 bases, and 15 bases separated the two germline ends. This chain's CDR3 is CASSQLRAMETQYF. Here the CDR3 DNA reads TGTGCCAGCAGCCAGTTGAGGGCTATGGAGACCCAGTACTTC.

The chain employs TRBV28 and TRBJ1-5; 9 bases are shared with TRBD1. The V gene end was trimmed by 8 bases and the J gene end by 5 bases; junction bases not matched to a gene: 10. CDR1 MDHEN and CDR2 SYDVKM come from the germline V gene. This CDR3 region has 15 residues. The DNA of the CDR3 is TGTGCCAGCCATCTGGGACAGGGCAAATATCAGCCCCAGCATTTT. Its translation: CASHLGQGKYQPQHF.

The V and J genes are TRBV29-1 and TRBJ1-1; 9 bases align to TRBD1. V shed 6 bases, J shed 7 bases, and the junction held 9 bases outside the gene matches. Germline values: CDR1 SQVTM, CDR2 ANQGSEA. The CDR3 is 13 amino acids. Written as DNA, the CDR3 is TGCAGCGTAGGGGACAGGGAGGGTGGTGAAGCTTTCTTT. Residues: CSVGDREGGEAFF.